What follows are 6 T cell receptor beta chains derived from one specimen sequenced in a study of blood T cell repertoires in COVID-19. Method: immunoSEQ multiplex PCR; TCRdb's copy keeps in-frame clones and lacks some. This sample has a few hundred thousand clones, with around 87% found just once. Sequenced sample: peripheral blood. Receptors were obtained from a woman aged 45-60 years who had recovered from COVID-19.

This chain uses TRBV7-2 with TRBJ2-5, with 7 bases matching TRBD2. The CDR3 consists of 15 residues. V was pared by 6 bases and J by 0 bases, with 7 bases of the junction left unmatched. Per germline, CDR1 SGHTA and CDR2 FQGNSA. CDR3 bases: TGTGCCAGCAGAAAAGCGGGAACGTACCAAGAGACCCAGTACTTC. Protein sequence: CASRKAGTYQETQYF. Full variable domain (remainder filled in from reference TRBV7-2 and TRBJ2-5): GAGVSQSPSNKVTEKGKDVELRCDPISGHTALYWYRQSLGQGLEFLIYFQGNSAPDKSGLPSDRFSAERTGGSVSTLTIQRTQQEDSAVYLCASRKAGTYQETQYFGPGTRLLVL.

The chain has TRBV4-1 and TRBJ1-4, with D unclear. Germline V gene sequence: CDR1 MGHRA, CDR2 YSYEKL. This CDR3 is 16 amino acids long. V lost 0 bases and J 0 bases, leaving 8 bases between the germline ends. The CDR3 sequence is CASSQDWAATNEKLFF. The CDR3 DNA follows: TGCGCCAGCAGCCAAGATTGGGCTGCAACTAATGAAAAACTGTTTTTT.

The chain employs TRBV28 and TRBJ2-1; D possibly corresponds to TRBD2 (6 bases). Trimming cost V 6 bases and J 3 bases, with 15 bases left between them. The CDR3 extends over 15 amino acids. From germline, CDR1 is MDHEN and CDR2 SYDVKM. CDR3 sequence reads: CASRYGRDRYNEQFF. CDR3 in DNA: TGTGCCAGCAGGTACGGGAGAGATCGCTACAATGAGCAGTTCTTC.

The chain is built from TRBV3-1 (or the pseudogene TRBV3-2) and TRBJ2-1, with 7 bases that match TRBD1. Germline V lookup: CDR1 LGHDT, CDR2 YNNKEL (reference sequence). CDR3 length equals 13 residues. Trimming took 2 bases from V and 10 from J; bases not matched to a gene: 5. CDR3 sequence: CASSQSRGSEQFF. Written as DNA, the CDR3 is TGTGCCAGCAGCCAAAGCAGGGGGAGCGAGCAGTTCTTC.

The genes are TRBV19 and TRBJ1-2, with D possibly being TRBD1 (5 bases). Looked up from germline, CDR1 is LNHDA and CDR2 is SQIVND (reference sequence). The CDR3 extends over 13 amino acids. Trimming pared 7 bases from V and 1 base from J, leaving 10 bases between. CDR3 loop: CASKGGDNYGYTF. The CDR3 bases are TGTGCCAGTAAGGGAGGGGATAACTATGGCTACACCTTC.

The V call is TRBV30, the J call TRBJ1-6; 10 nucleotides match TRBD1. The CDR3 runs to 15 residues. Germline values: CDR1 GTSNPN, CDR2 SVGIG (reference sequence). V dropped 4 bases and J dropped 6; count of bases not matched to a gene: 6. The CDR3 loop is CAWTSGTGVNSPLHF. The CDR3 nucleotides read TGTGCCTGGACCTCCGGGACAGGGGTTAATTCACCCCTCCACTTT.